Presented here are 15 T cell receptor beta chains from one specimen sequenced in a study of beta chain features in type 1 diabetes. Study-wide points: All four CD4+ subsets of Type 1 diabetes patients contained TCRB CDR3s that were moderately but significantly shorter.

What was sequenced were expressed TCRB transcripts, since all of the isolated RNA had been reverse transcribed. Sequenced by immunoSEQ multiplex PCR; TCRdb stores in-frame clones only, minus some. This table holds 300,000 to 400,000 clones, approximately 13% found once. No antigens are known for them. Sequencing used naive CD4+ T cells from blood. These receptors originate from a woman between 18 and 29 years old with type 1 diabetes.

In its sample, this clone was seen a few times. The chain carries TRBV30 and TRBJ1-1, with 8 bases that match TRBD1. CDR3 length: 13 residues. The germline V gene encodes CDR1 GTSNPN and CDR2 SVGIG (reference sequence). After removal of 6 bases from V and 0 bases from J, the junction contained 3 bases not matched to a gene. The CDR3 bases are TGTGCCTGCAACAGGGGGGTGAACACTGAAGCTTTCTTT. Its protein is CACNRGVNTEAFF. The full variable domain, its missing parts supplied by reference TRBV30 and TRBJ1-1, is SQTIHQWPATLVQPVGSPLSLECTVEGTSNPNLYWYRQAAGRGLQLLFYSVGIGQISSEVPQNLSASRPQDRQFILSSKKLLLSDSGFYLCACNRGVNTEAFFGQGTRLTVV.

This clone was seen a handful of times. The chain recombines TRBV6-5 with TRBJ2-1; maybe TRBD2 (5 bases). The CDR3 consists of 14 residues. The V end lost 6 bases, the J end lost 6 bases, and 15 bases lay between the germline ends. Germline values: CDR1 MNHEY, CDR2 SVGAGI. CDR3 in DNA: TGTGCCAGCAGCCCCCGGACTCTACTCAATGAGCAGTTCTTC. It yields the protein CASSPRTLLNEQFF.

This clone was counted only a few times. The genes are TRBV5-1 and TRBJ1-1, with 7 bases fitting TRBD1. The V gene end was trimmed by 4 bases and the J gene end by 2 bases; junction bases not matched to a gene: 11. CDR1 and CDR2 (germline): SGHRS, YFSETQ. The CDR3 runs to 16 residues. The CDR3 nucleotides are TGCGCCAGCAGCCTGTATGGACAGGAACACAACACTGAAGCTTTCTTT. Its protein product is CASSLYGQEHNTEAFF. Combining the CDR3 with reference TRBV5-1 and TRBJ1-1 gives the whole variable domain KAGVTQTPRYLIKTRGQQVTLSCSPISGHRSVSWYQQTPGQGLQFLFEYFSETQRNKGNFPGRFSGRQFSNSRSEMNVSTLELGDSALYLCASSLYGQEHNTEAFFGQGTRLTVV.

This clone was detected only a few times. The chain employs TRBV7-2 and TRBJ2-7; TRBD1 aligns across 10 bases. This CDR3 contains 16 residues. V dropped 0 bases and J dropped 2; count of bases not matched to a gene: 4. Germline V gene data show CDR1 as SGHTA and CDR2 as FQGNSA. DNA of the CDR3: TGTGCCAGCAGCTTAGCGGGAGGACAGGGGGCCTACGAGCAGTACTTC. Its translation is CASSLAGGQGAYEQYF.

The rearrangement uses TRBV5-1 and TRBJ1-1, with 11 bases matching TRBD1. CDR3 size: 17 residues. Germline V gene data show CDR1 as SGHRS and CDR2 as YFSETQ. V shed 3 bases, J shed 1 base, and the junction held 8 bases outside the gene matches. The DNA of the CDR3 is TGCGCCAGCAGCTCCCGGGACAGGGGGAGTTGGAACACTGAAGCTTTCTTT. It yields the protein CASSSRDRGSWNTEAFF.

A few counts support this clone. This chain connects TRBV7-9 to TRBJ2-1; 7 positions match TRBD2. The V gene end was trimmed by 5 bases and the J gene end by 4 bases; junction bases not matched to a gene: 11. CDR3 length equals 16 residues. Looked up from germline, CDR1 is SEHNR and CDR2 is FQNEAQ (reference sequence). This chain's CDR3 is CASSTRLASNYNEQFF. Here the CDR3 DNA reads TGTGCCAGCAGCACCAGACTAGCCTCCAATTACAATGAGCAGTTCTTC.

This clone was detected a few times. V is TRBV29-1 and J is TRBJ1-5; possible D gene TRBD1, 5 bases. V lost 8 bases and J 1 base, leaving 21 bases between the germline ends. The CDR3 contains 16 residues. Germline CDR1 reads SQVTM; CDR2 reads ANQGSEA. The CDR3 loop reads CSRGRRRRLSNQPQHF. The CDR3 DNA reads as TGCAGCAGGGGCCGACGCCGCCGGTTAAGCAATCAGCCCCAGCATTTT. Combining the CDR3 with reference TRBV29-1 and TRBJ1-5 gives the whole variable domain SAVISQKPSRDICQRGTSLTIQCQVDSQVTMMFWYRQQPGQSLTLIATANQGSEATYESGFVIDKFPISRPNLTFSTLTVSNMSPEDSSIYLCSRGRRRRLSNQPQHFGDGTRLSIL.

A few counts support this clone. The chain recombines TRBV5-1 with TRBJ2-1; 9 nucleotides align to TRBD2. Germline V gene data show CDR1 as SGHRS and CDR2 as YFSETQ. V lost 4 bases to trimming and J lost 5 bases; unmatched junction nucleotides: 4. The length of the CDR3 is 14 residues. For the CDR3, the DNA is TGCGCCAGCAGCCCAAGGACTAGCGACAATGAGCAGTTCTTC. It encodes CASSPRTSDNEQFF.

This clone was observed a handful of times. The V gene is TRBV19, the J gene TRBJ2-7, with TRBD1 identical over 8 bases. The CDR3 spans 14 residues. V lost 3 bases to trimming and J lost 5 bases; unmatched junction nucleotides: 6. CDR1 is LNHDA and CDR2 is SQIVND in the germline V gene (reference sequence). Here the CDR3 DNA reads TGTGCCAGTAGTATGGGGGACAGGAACAACGAGCAGTACTTC. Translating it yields CASSMGDRNNEQYF.

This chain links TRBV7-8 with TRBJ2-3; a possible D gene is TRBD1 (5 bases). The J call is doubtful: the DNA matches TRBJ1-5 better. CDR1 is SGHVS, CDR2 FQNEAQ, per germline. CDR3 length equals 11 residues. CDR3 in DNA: TGTGCCAGCAGCCCTGACAGAAATCAGCATTTT. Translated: CASSPDRNQHF.

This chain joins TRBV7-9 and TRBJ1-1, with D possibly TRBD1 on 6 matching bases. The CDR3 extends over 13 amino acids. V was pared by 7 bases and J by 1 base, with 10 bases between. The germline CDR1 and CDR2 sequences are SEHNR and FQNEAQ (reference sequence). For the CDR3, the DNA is TGTGCCAGCAACAGGGACCCGAACACTGAAGCTTTCTTT. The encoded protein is CASNRDPNTEAFF.

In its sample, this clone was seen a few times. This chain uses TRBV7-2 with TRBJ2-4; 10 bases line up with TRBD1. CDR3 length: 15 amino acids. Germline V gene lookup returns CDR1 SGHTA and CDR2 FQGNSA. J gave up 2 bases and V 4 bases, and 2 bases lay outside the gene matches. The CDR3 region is CASSSDRGSKNIQYF. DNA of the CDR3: TGTGCCAGCAGCTCGGACAGGGGGTCCAAAAACATTCAGTACTTC.

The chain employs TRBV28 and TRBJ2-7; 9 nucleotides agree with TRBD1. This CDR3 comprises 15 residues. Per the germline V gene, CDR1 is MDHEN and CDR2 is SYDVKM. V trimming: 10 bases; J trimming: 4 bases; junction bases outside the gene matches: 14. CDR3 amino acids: CATGSPGQGFYEQYF. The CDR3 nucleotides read TGTGCCACCGGAAGTCCGGGACAGGGTTTTTACGAGCAGTACTTC.

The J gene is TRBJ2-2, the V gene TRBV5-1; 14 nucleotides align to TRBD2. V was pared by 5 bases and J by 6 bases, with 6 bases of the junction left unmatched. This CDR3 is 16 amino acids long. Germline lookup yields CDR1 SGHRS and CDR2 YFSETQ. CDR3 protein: CASSLGLAGGPGELFF. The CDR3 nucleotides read TGCGCCAGCAGTCTTGGACTAGCGGGAGGCCCCGGGGAGCTGTTTTTT.

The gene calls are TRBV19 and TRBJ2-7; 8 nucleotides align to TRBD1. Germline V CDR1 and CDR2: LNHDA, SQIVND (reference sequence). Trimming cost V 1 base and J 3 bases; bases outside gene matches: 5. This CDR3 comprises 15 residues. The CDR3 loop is CASSIGGTGFYEQYF. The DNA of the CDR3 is TGTGCCAGTAGTATAGGGGGGACAGGATTCTACGAGCAGTACTTC.